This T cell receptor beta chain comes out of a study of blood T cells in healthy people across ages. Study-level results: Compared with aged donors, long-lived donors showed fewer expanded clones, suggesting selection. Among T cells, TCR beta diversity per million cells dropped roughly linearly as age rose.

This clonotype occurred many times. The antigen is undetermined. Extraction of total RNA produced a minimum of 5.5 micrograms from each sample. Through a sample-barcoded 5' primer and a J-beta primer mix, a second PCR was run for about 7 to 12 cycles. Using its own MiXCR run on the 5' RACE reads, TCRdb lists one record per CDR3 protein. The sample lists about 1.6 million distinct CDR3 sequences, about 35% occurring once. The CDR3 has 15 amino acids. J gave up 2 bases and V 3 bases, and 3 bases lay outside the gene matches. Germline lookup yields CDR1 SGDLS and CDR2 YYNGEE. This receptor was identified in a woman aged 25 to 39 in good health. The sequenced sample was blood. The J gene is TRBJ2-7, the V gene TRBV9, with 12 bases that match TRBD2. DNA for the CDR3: TGTGCCAGCAGCGCACTAGCGGGGGGAACCTACGAGCAGTACTTC. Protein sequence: CASSALAGGTYEQYF.